This T cell receptor beta chain stems from a study of CXCR3-negative and CXCR3-positive naive CD8 T cells. Study at large: The libraries yielded about 130 million TRB reads, about 1.5 +/- 0.3 million each.

The authors made the TRB cDNA libraries by 5' RACE using UMI labels. TCRdb re-called the 5' RACE reads; every CDR3 protein appears as one record, without DNA. The table for this sample gives 100,000 to 150,000 distinct CDR3 sequences. Comment on this clonotype: Its antigen is not known.

The CDR3 extends over 18 amino acids. Germline V lookup: CDR1 ENHRY, CDR2 SYGVKD. Study findings and constraints: CXCR3-negative naive cells had less hydrophobic TRB CDR3s than did CXCR3-positive naive cells.

This sequence originates from a human donor in good health. Some clones in this sample may be carry-over from other donors' samples. The gene calls are TRBV10-3 and TRBJ1-1. The source material was naive CXCR3- CD8+ T cells from blood. Described subset: CD45RO-CCR7+CD27+CD95- naive CD8+ T cells lacking CXCR3 (TNR3-). CDR3 protein: CATKREATGSRQATEAFF.